This T cell receptor (beta chain) was sequenced for a study of CD8+CD57+ T cells in acquired aplastic anemia. Study results and caveats: CD8+ Simpson's diversity did not differ significantly between patients and controls.

This clonotype came up once. What it binds is unknown. Germline loops: CDR1 SGHKS, CDR2 YYEKEE (reference sequence). The CDR3 consists of 15 residues. Trimming left V 5 bases short and J 4 bases short, with 18 bases between. Before being chosen for sequencing, patients had shown CD8+CD57+ cell expansion by flow cytometry. Each patient had severe acquired aplastic anemia. CDR3 and TCR beta VDJ profiling relied on a genomic DNA template. TCRdb re-called the reads through MiXCR, storing one row per CDR3 protein. The sample carries more than 250,000 distinct CDR3 sequences, 65% to 90% recorded once. Source material: sorted CD4+, CD8+, or CD8+CD57+ T cells (not recorded which) from PBMCs. The V call is TRBV5-5, the J call TRBJ2-5, with D tentatively TRBD2 (6 bases). This sequence was found in a human donor with aplastic anemia. The CDR3 loop is CASSLCGTWGETQYF. The DNA of the CDR3 is TGTGCCAGCAGTTTGTGCGGGACTTGGGGAGAGACCCAGTACTTC.